Listed below are T cell receptor beta chains from one sample, sequenced in a study of blood T cell repertoires in COVID-19. Method: immunoSEQ multiplex PCR; TCRdb's copy keeps in-frame clones and lacks some. The repertoire holds under 200,000 clones, with around 90% as singletons. The specimen sequenced was peripheral blood. Receptors were obtained from a man between 60 and 75 years old with COVID-19, enrolled during active disease. CDR3s include the opening cysteine and the closing phenylalanine or tryptophan. Each record gives: D gene, J gene, V gene, CDR3 protein. A D gene is named only where the DNA matches it firmly.

.,TRBJ2-1,TRBV30,CAWSALDNEQFF
.,TRBJ2-7,TRBV7-2,CASSFQGFSSYEQYF
.,TRBJ2-1,TRBV27,CASSPRTGSSYNEQFF
TRBD1,TRBJ2-2,TRBV2,CASSPLDRGRTGELFF
.,TRBJ2-7,TRBV11-2,CASSSQGYEQYF
.,TRBJ1-1,TRBV11-3,CASSLTGNTEAFF
TRBD1,TRBJ1-6,TRBV18,CASSQQGGAPNSPLHF
TRBD1,TRBJ2-2,TRBV27,CASSLTGANTGELFF
.,TRBJ2-1,TRBV11-2,CASSLERGALNEQFF
.,TRBJ2-7,TRBV5-8,CASSRLGGTYEQYF
TRBD2,TRBJ2-7,TRBV27,CASRDLAEVSYEQYF
TRBD1,TRBJ1-5,TRBV5-6,CASSFLRTGSLEPQHF
TRBD1,TRBJ2-5,TRBV7-2,CASRGQLQETQYF
.,TRBJ1-1,TRBV6-6,CASIGQGNTEAFF
.,TRBJ1-1,TRBV9,CASSGFGGDTEAFF
.,TRBJ1-2,TRBV29-1,CSVGGANYGYTF
.,TRBJ2-1,TRBV7-2,CASSLAVRDYEQFF
TRBD1,TRBJ2-6,TRBV24-1,CATSDPDRVSSGANVLTF
.,TRBJ1-1,TRBV30,CAWSGSRGYSEAFF
.,TRBJ1-5,TRBV4-1,CASSQEGAYGNQPQHF
.,TRBJ1-2,TRBV12-3/TRBV12-4,CASSFLVGGGYTF
TRBD1,TRBJ1-3,TRBV18,CASSPRRGQSGNTIYF
.,TRBJ1-4,TRBV15,CATSRDGTHAATNEKLFF
.,TRBJ1-1,TRBV6-2/TRBV6-3,CASSRGSEAFF
TRBD1,TRBJ1-2,TRBV28,CASSLRTGQGYTF
TRBD1,TRBJ1-2,TRBV12-3/TRBV12-4,CASIRTGFDGYTF
.,TRBJ2-2,TRBV7-2,CASSLNVWEATGELFF
TRBD2,TRBJ2-6,TRBV10-2,CASSERLGLGEKGTGANVLTF
.,TRBJ1-3,TRBV10-3,CAISEDIAGLSGNTIYF
TRBD2,TRBJ2-1,TRBV11-3,CASSPASGSTWDEQFF
.,TRBJ1-2,TRBV3-1/TRBV3-2,CASSLKSTGGGYTF
.,TRBJ2-6,TRBV5-1,CASSSSGEPGSGANVLTF
.,TRBJ2-1,TRBV14,CASSQRTDYNEQFF
TRBD2,TRBJ2-3,TRBV11-3,CASSLALPSGYRVDTQYF
.,TRBJ2-1,TRBV29-1,CSAPGPATYNEQFF
.,TRBJ2-4,TRBV2,CASNGQLAKNIQYF
.,TRBJ1-1,TRBV27,CASRQTRQVTEAFF
.,TRBJ2-7,TRBV7-3,CASSIQPSPSYEQYF
TRBD1,TRBJ2-7,TRBV11-3,CASSLGGQAFYEQYF
TRBD2,TRBJ2-1,TRBV12-3/TRBV12-4,CASRKTSGDEQFF
TRBD1,TRBJ1-1,TRBV18,CASSPIGQGTEAFF
TRBD2,TRBJ2-1,TRBV10-3,CAISGGLADNEQFF
.,TRBJ1-5,TRBV28,CASSLEMTVNQPQHF
TRBD1,TRBJ1-2,TRBV28,CASSRQGRNYGYTF
TRBD1,TRBJ1-6,TRBV3-1/TRBV3-2,CASSQDAGQDNSPLHF
TRBD2,TRBJ2-2,TRBV7-8,CASSLASGGGAGELFF